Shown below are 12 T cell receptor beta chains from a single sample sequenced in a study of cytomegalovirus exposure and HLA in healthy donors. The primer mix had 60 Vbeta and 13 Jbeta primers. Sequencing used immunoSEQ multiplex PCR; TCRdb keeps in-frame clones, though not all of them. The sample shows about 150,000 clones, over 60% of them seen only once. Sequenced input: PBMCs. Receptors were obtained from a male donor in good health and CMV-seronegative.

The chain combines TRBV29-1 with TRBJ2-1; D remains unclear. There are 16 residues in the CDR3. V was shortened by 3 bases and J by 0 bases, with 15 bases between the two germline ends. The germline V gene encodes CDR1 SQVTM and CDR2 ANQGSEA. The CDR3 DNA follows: TGCAGCGTTGATCGGTCAGTCCCTAGCTCCTACAATGAGCAGTTCTTC. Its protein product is CSVDRSVPSSYNEQFF.

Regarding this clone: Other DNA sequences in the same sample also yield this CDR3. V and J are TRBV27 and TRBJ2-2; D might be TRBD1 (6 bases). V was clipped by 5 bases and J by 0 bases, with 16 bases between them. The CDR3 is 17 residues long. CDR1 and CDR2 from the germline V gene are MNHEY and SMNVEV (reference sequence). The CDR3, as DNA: TGTGCCAGCAGTCGAATGACAGGTGCGACGAACACCGGGGAGCTGTTTTTT. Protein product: CASSRMTGATNTGELFF.

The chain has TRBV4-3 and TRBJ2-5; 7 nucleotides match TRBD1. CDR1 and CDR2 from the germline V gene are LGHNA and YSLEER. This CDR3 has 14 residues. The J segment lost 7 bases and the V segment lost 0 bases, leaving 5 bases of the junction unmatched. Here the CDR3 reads CASSQERGQGTQYF. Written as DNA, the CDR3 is TGCGCCAGCAGCCAAGAGAGGGGGCAGGGGACCCAGTACTTC.

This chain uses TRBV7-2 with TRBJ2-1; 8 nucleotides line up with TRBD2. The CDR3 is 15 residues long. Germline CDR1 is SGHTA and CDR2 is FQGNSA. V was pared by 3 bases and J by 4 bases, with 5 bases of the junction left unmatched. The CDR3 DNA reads TGTGCCAGCAGCTTGGAGCGGGGGTGGTACAATGAGCAGTTCTTC. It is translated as CASSLERGWYNEQFF.

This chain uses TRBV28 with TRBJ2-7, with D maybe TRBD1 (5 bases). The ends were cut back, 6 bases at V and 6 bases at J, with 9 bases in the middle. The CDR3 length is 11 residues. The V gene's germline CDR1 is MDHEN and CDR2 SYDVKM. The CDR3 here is CASRQVREQYF. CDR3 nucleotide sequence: TGTGCCAGCAGACAGGTACGCGAGCAGTACTTC.

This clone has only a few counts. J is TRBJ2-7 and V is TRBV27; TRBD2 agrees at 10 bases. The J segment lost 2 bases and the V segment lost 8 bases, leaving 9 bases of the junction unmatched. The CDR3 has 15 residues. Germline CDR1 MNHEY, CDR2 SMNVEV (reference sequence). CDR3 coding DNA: TGTGCCAGCCAAACCCTACTAGCGGGAACCTACGAGCAGTACTTC. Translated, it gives CASQTLLAGTYEQYF.

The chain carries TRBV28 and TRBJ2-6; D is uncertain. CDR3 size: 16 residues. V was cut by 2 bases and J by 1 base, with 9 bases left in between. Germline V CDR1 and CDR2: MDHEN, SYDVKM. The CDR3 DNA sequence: TGTGCCAGCAGTTTAATACAGTGGTCTGGGGCCAACGTCCTGACTTTC. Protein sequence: CASSLIQWSGANVLTF.

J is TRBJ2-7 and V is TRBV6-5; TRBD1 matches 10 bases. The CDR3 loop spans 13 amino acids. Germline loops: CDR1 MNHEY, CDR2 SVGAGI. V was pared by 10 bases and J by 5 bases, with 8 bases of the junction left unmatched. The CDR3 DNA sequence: TGTGCCATTCGAACGGGACAGGGGAACGAGCAGTACTTC. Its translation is CAIRTGQGNEQYF.

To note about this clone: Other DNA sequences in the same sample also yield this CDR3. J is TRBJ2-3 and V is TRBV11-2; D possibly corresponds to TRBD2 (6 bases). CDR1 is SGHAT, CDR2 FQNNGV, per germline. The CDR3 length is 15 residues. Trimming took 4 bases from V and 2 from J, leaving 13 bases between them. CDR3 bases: TGTGCCAGCAGCTATTGGACTAAGCACACAGATACGCAGTATTTT. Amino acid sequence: CASSYWTKHTDTQYF.

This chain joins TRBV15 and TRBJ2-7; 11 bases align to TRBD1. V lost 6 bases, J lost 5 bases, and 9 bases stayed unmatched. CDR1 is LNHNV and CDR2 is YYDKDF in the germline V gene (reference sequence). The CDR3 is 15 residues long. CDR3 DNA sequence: TGTGCCACCAGATTGGACAGGGGGCAACAGGACGAGCAGTACTTC. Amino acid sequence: CATRLDRGQQDEQYF.

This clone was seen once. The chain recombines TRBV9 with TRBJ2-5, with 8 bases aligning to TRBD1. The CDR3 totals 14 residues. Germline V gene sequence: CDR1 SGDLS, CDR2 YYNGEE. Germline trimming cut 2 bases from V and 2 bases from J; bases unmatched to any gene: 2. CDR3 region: CASSVQGAQETQYF. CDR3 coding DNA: TGTGCCAGCAGCGTGCAGGGGGCACAAGAGACCCAGTACTTC.

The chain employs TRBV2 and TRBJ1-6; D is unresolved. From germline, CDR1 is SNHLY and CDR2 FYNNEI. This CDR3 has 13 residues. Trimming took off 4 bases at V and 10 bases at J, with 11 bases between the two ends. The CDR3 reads CASSAGSGSPLHF. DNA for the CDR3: TGTGCCAGCAGTGCCGGGTCTGGGTCACCCCTCCACTTT.